Presented here are 25 T cell receptor beta chains from one specimen sequenced in a study of blood T cell repertoires in COVID-19. Profiling relied on immunoSEQ multiplex PCR, and the TCRdb table lists in-frame clones only, not all of them. The profile covers 150,000 or so clones, with approximately 88% appearing a single time and roughly 5% taken by the ten largest. The specimen was PBMCs or T cells enriched from blood (not recorded which). The receptor set was obtained from a man aged 70-80 years who had been exposed to COVID-19.

The V call is TRBV5-1, the J call TRBJ1-1, with TRBD1 as a possible D gene (5 bases). The CDR3 has 15 amino acids. Trimming cost V 6 bases and J 5 bases, with 20 bases left between them. Germline V gene data show CDR1 as SGHRS and CDR2 as YFSETQ. CDR3 DNA: TGCGCCAGCAACCCGGTGGGAGGGGTCGGAACTGAAGCTTTCTTT. This encodes CASNPVGGVGTEAFF.

The rearrangement uses TRBV7-2 and TRBJ2-5; TRBD2 aligns across 8 bases. In germline, CDR1 is SGHTA, CDR2 FQGNSA. J was trimmed by 5 bases and V by 5 bases; bases with no gene match: 7. The CDR3 totals 14 residues. This CDR3 reads CASSPRGGGETQYF. The CDR3 region has the DNA TGTGCCAGCAGCCCACGGGGGGGCGGGGAGACCCAGTACTTC.

The chain has TRBV29-1 and TRBJ1-6; 10 nucleotides match TRBD1. The germline V gene encodes CDR1 SQVTM and CDR2 ANQGSEA. The CDR3 is 13 residues long. V lost 6 bases and J lost 10; bases outside the gene matches: 6. In nucleotides, the CDR3 is TGCAGCGTGGGGACAGGGGAAGGATCACCCCTCCACTTT. Protein sequence: CSVGTGEGSPLHF.

V usage is TRBV18 and J usage is TRBJ1-3; D is perhaps TRBD1 (5 bases). Trimming stripped 4 bases from V and 0 bases from J, with 16 bases between. Germline CDR1 reads KGHSH; CDR2 reads LQKENI. This CDR3 is built from 17 residues. The CDR3 reads CASSRTIEDTSGNTIYF. CDR3 in DNA: TGTGCCAGCTCACGGACGATAGAGGACACCTCTGGAAACACCATATATTTT.

This chain connects TRBV5-1 to TRBJ2-1; TRBD2 might be the D (5 bases). CDR3 length equals 16 residues. The V and J ends lost 4 bases and 2 bases respectively, with 16 bases between them. Per germline, CDR1 SGHRS and CDR2 YFSETQ. The CDR3 region is CASSREGLQAYNEQFF. The CDR3 nucleotides read TGCGCCAGCAGCCGTGAGGGCCTCCAGGCCTACAATGAGCAGTTCTTC.

The chain couples TRBV7-2 to TRBJ2-5, with 7 bases aligning to TRBD1. The CDR3 length is 14 residues. V trimming: 5 bases; J trimming: 2 bases; junction bases outside the gene matches: 5. CDR1 and CDR2 (germline): SGHTA, FQGNSA. This chain's CDR3 is CASSPRDRQETQYF. For the CDR3, the DNA is TGTGCCAGCAGCCCCCGGGACAGACAAGAGACCCAGTACTTC.

V gene TRBV4-3 combines with J gene TRBJ2-1; 10 bases fit TRBD1. The CDR3 runs 17 residues. Germline-derived CDR1 and CDR2 are LGHNA and YSLEER. Trimming removed 1 base from V and 7 bases from J; junction bases left unmatched: 10. The CDR3 DNA reads as TGCGCCAGCAGCCAAGTTTGGCGGGGACAGGGGCGGAATGAGCAGTTCTTC. It specifies CASSQVWRGQGRNEQFF.

The chain uses TRBV19 and TRBJ1-1, with D perhaps matching TRBD1 (5 bases). With 8 bases removed from V and 1 base from J, the gap between germline ends came to 14 bases. The CDR3 contains 14 residues. Germline CDR1 reads LNHDA; CDR2 reads SQIVND (reference sequence). This CDR3 is CASFPGQTNTEAFF. CDR3 nucleotide sequence: TGTGCCAGTTTCCCCGGACAAACGAACACTGAAGCTTTCTTT.

V usage is TRBV7-2 and J usage is TRBJ2-3; D unresolved. Germline V gene lookup returns CDR1 SGHTA and CDR2 FQGNSA. Trimming shortened V by 0 bases and J by 5 bases, and 9 bases separated the two germline ends. The CDR3 loop spans 14 amino acids. In nucleotides, the CDR3 is TGTGCCAGCAGCTTAGCGGCCAGAGGAGATACGCAGTATTTT. Amino acids: CASSLAARGDTQYF.

This clone is a singleton in its sample. The chain carries TRBV19 and TRBJ2-5; 7 bases agree with TRBD1. The CDR3 totals 15 residues. CDR1 is LNHDA and CDR2 is SQIVND in the germline V gene (reference sequence). Trimming took 8 bases from V and 2 from J; bases not matched to a gene: 11. The CDR3 loop is CASEQTGVGQETQYF. CDR3 coding DNA: TGTGCCAGTGAACAAACAGGGGTAGGGCAAGAGACCCAGTACTTC.

This chain joins TRBV12-3 or TRBV12-4 and TRBJ1-5; no clear D gene. The V end was cut by 3 bases, the J end by 4 bases, with 7 bases between. The CDR3 is 13 residues long. The CDR3 spells CASSFSGNQPQHF. CDR3 nucleotide sequence: TGTGCCAGCAGTTTTTCCGGGAATCAGCCCCAGCATTTT.

V is TRBV3-1 (or the pseudogene TRBV3-2) and J is TRBJ1-4; weak D call: TRBD1 (6 bases). The CDR3 contains 13 residues. CDR1 LGHDT and CDR2 YNNKEL come from the germline V gene (reference sequence). V was clipped by 5 bases and J by 8 bases, with 12 bases between them. This CDR3 is CASSKSTGEKLFF. The CDR3, as DNA: TGTGCCAGCAGCAAATCCACAGGGGAAAAACTGTTTTTT.

This rearrangement joins TRBV23-1 to TRBJ2-3; no definite D call. TRBV23-1 qualifies as an ORF whose function is uncertain. The CDR3 loop spans 18 amino acids. With 2 bases removed from V and 0 bases from J, the gap between germline ends came to 18 bases. The CDR3 region has the DNA TGCGCCAGCAGTCAAGTCCCTACCTCTGTCGCAAGCACAGATACGCAGTATTTT. Amino acid sequence: CASSQVPTSVASTDTQYF.

The chain couples TRBV28 to TRBJ2-1; 8 nucleotides align to TRBD1. CDR3 length: 16 residues. Germline CDR1 reads MDHEN; CDR2 reads SYDVKM. V dropped 6 bases and J dropped 0; count of bases not matched to a gene: 7. CDR3 residues: CASSFRTGRSYNEQFF. DNA for the CDR3: TGTGCCAGCAGCTTTAGGACAGGGCGCTCCTACAATGAGCAGTTCTTC.

This chain connects TRBV2 to TRBJ1-4, with 9 bases aligning to TRBD1. The length of the CDR3 is 15 residues. V lost 6 bases and J lost 2; bases outside the gene matches: 4. Germline CDR1 is SNHLY and CDR2 is FYNNEI. CDR3 nucleotide sequence: TGTGCCAGCAGGGAACAGGGGGCGACTAATGAAAAACTGTTTTTT. Amino acids: CASREQGATNEKLFF.

The chain links TRBV7-2 to TRBJ2-1; 7 bases agree with TRBD2. Germline assignment: CDR1 SGHTA and CDR2 FQGNSA. Unmatched junction bases numbered 9, after V lost 1 base and J lost 0 bases. This CDR3 has 18 amino acids. DNA for the CDR3: TGTGCCAGCAGCTTAGGGAGGCGGGGGACTCCCTCCTACAATGAGCAGTTCTTC. Encoded protein: CASSLGRRGTPSYNEQFF.

The rearrangement uses TRBV29-1 and TRBJ1-1; TRBD1 is a possible D gene (6 bases). The germline V gene encodes CDR1 SQVTM and CDR2 ANQGSEA. This CDR3 contains 12 residues. Between the trimmed V and J ends, which lost 7 bases and 1 base, there was a span of 10 bases. CDR3 sequence reads: CSARTENTEAFF. CDR3 nucleotides: TGCAGCGCGCGGACAGAGAACACTGAAGCTTTCTTT.

V gene TRBV5-6 combines with J gene TRBJ1-6; possible D gene TRBD1, 5 bases. CDR3 length: 19 residues. Germline V CDR1 and CDR2: SGHDT, YYEEEE. Trimming left V 5 bases short and J 4 bases short, with 25 bases between. The CDR3 region is CASRTQDSVGYWYNSPLHF. DNA for the CDR3: TGTGCCAGCAGGACACAAGACAGCGTCGGGTACTGGTATAATTCACCCCTCCACTTT. Combining the CDR3 with reference TRBV5-6 and TRBJ1-6 gives the whole variable domain DAGVTQSPTHLIKTRGQQVTLRCSPKSGHDTVSWYQQALGQGPQFIFQYYEEEERQRGNFPDRFSGHQFPNYSSELNVNALLLGDSALYLCASRTQDSVGYWYNSPLHFGNGTRLTVT.

The rearrangement links TRBV9 to TRBJ2-1; the match to TRBD2 covers 10 bases. Germline V gene data show CDR1 as SGDLS and CDR2 as YYNGEE. CDR3 size: 14 residues. Losses at the gene ends were 3 bases for V and 8 bases for J; bases not matched to a gene: 5. CDR3 sequence: CASSDSGGRDEQFF. In DNA form, the CDR3 reads TGTGCCAGCAGCGATAGCGGGGGGAGGGATGAGCAGTTCTTC.

The chain has TRBV28 and TRBJ2-7; TRBD1 is a possible D gene (5 bases). Looked up from germline, CDR1 is MDHEN and CDR2 is SYDVKM. There are 13 residues in the CDR3. V was pared by 2 bases and J by 0 bases, with 5 bases between. The CDR3 DNA reads as TGTGCCAGCAGTTTACAGGGCTCCTACGAGCAGTACTTC. Its translation: CASSLQGSYEQYF.

The V call is TRBV4-1, the J call TRBJ1-2; D not certain. The V end was cut by 2 bases, the J end by 6 bases, with 10 bases between. The V gene's germline CDR1 is MGHRA and CDR2 YSYEKL. The CDR3 is 13 amino acids. The CDR3 protein is CASSQSPMDGYTF. For the CDR3, the DNA is TGCGCCAGCAGCCAATCTCCTATGGATGGCTACACCTTC.

The chain joins TRBV19 to TRBJ1-4; D may be TRBD1 (6 bases). Germline assignment: CDR1 LNHDA and CDR2 SQIVND (reference sequence). V lost 2 bases and J lost 4, with 8 bases in between. The CDR3 spans 14 residues. The CDR3 DNA reads TGTGCCAGTAGTATACGCAGGGGTAATGAAAAACTGTTTTTT. It yields the protein CASSIRRGNEKLFF.

The chain has TRBV5-1 and TRBJ2-7; D not resolved. This CDR3 contains 12 residues. Germline V gene lookup returns CDR1 SGHRS and CDR2 YFSETQ. Trimming took 0 bases from V and 5 from J, leaving 6 bases between them. The CDR3 protein is CASSLVLDEQYF. CDR3 in DNA: TGCGCCAGCAGCTTGGTTTTAGACGAGCAGTACTTC.

This clone was observed a few times. This chain joins TRBV9 and TRBJ1-2, with D tentatively TRBD1 (6 bases). Germline V CDR1 and CDR2: SGDLS, YYNGEE. The germline V and J ends were trimmed by 4 bases and 5 bases, with 15 bases remaining between them. CDR3 length: 14 amino acids. The DNA for the CDR3 is TGTGCCAGCAGCAGTTCGGACAGCCCTTATGGCTACACCTTC. Protein sequence: CASSSSDSPYGYTF. The entire variable domain, with the rest obtained from reference TRBV9 and TRBJ1-2, is as follows: DSGVTQTPKHLITATGQRVTLRCSPRSGDLSVYWYQQSLDQGLQFLIQYYNGEERAKGNILERFSAQQFPDLHSELNLSSLELGDSALYFCASSSSDSPYGYTFGSGTRLTVV.

This clone was found once. The V and J genes are TRBV7-9 and TRBJ2-7; D possibly corresponds to TRBD1 (5 bases). This CDR3 is 13 amino acids long. V gave up 5 bases and J gave up 3 bases, with 11 bases separating them. Germline assignment: CDR1 SEHNR and CDR2 FQNEAQ (reference sequence). The CDR3 here is CASSTQGHYEQYF. In DNA, the CDR3 is TGTGCCAGCAGCACCCAGGGCCACTACGAGCAGTACTTC. The full variable domain, rest sourced from reference TRBV7-9 and TRBJ2-7, is DTGVSQNPRHKITKRGQNVTFRCDPISEHNRLYWYRQTLGQGPEFLTYFQNEAQLEKSRLLSDRFSAERPKGSFSTLEIQRTEQGDSAMYLCASSTQGHYEQYFGPGTRLTVT.